A single sample is the source of the 12 T cell receptor beta chains below, sequenced in a study of blood T cells in healthy people across ages. Then a second PCR, running roughly 7 to 11 cycles, was carried out with a sample-barcoded 5' primer and a J-beta primer mix. One entry per CDR3 protein results from TCRdb running MiXCR on the 5' RACE reads. Here the sample spans 600,000 to 1,000,000 distinct CDR3 sequences, around 25% being singletons. This sample was also put to use in a study of T cells of mothers and their children.

The sequenced material came from blood. These receptors were obtained from a boy between 10 and 17 years old in good health.

The chain combines TRBV5-1 with TRBJ2-7; 8 bases fit TRBD1. With 0 bases clipped from V and 6 bases from J, the junction kept 14 bases outside the gene matches. This CDR3 contains 17 residues. The germline CDR1 and CDR2 sequences are SGHRS and YFSETQ. DNA of the CDR3: TGCGCCAGCAGCTTGGGAGGGACAGGTTTGCGTAGTTTCGAGCAGTACTTC. This encodes CASSLGGTGLRSFEQYF.

The chain couples TRBV7-6 to TRBJ2-3, with TRBD2 matching over 7 bases. Unmatched junction bases numbered 3, after V lost 4 bases and J lost 2 bases. This CDR3 has 14 residues. CDR1 and CDR2 (germline): SGHVS, FNYEAQ. CDR3 bases: TGTGCCAGCAGCTGGCGGGGGATCACAGATACGCAGTATTTT. Residues: CASSWRGITDTQYF.

This sequence joins TRBV6-2 or TRBV6-3 and TRBJ2-1; TRBD2 aligns across 12 bases. CDR1 and CDR2 (germline): MNHEY, SVGEGT. The V segment lost 5 bases and the J segment 6 bases; nucleotides outside the gene matches: 5. The CDR3 is 15 residues long. The CDR3 bases are TGTGCCAGCAGTATACTAGCGGGAGGATCCAATGAGCAGTTCTTC. Protein product: CASSILAGGSNEQFF.

This chain joins TRBV2 and TRBJ2-2, with a tentative D call TRBD1 (5 bases). The CDR3 spans 14 residues. V lost 8 bases and J lost 6, with 16 bases in between. Germline V gene lookup returns CDR1 SNHLY and CDR2 FYNNEI. The CDR3 loop reads CASRAKTAPGELFF. The CDR3 region has the DNA TGTGCCAGCCGCGCAAAGACAGCTCCCGGGGAGCTGTTTTTT.

The chain couples TRBV20-1 to TRBJ2-1, with 9 bases lining up with TRBD2. V gave up 0 bases and J gave up 4 bases; unmatched junction bases: 13. The CDR3 runs to 18 residues. From germline, CDR1 is DFQATT and CDR2 SNEGSKA (reference sequence). The CDR3 here is CSARDIRIAGAQYNEQFF. The CDR3 DNA follows: TGCAGTGCTAGAGATATCCGGATAGCGGGAGCGCAATACAATGAGCAGTTCTTC.

This CDR3 is CSVVAGGSEQFF. The CDR3 nucleotides read TGCAGCGTTGTAGCGGGAGGGTCTGAGCAGTTCTTC. The rearrangement joins TRBV29-1 to TRBJ2-1; TRBD2 matches 11 bases. There are 12 residues in the CDR3. The V gene end was trimmed by 4 bases and the J gene end by 9 bases; junction bases not matched to a gene: 2. The germline V gene has CDR1 SQVTM and CDR2 ANQGSEA.

The chain combines TRBV5-1 with TRBJ2-1; maybe TRBD1 (5 bases). The J call is uncertain, as TRBJ2-5 better fits the DNA end. The CDR3 has 15 amino acids. Germline V gene data show CDR1 as SGHRS and CDR2 as YFSETQ. The DNA of the CDR3 is TGCGCCAGCAGCCAAAACTTAGGGGTTCAAGAGACCCAGTACTTC. It translates to CASSQNLGVQETQYF.

This clonotype was seen only a few times. CDR3 residues: CASSPDRAQPQHF. The DNA of the CDR3 is TGTGCCAGCAGTCCCGACAGGGCACAGCCCCAGCATTTT. V and J are TRBV27 and TRBJ1-5; TRBD1 aligns across 7 bases. J was trimmed by 7 bases and V by 5 bases; bases with no gene match: 5. The CDR3 has 13 residues. The germline V gene encodes CDR1 MNHEY and CDR2 SMNVEV (reference sequence).

The chain combines TRBV29-1 with TRBJ2-4; perhaps TRBD2 as D (5 bases). This CDR3 is built from 14 residues. The germline V and J ends were trimmed by 7 bases and 0 bases, with 13 bases remaining between them. Germline V lookup: CDR1 SQVTM, CDR2 ANQGSEA. Written as DNA, the CDR3 is TGCAGCGCCACGGGGTGGAGAGCCAAAAACATTCAGTACTTC. Its protein is CSATGWRAKNIQYF.

This clonotype was counted between two and nine times. V is TRBV27 and J is TRBJ2-5; TRBD2 might be the D (6 bases). V dropped 0 bases and J dropped 4 bases, with 12 bases sitting between them. CDR1 and CDR2 (germline): MNHEY, SMNVEV (reference sequence). The CDR3 loop spans 15 amino acids. The DNA of the CDR3 is TGTGCCAGCAGTTTATCTCCTAGCGAGGTAGAGACCCAGTACTTC. This gives the protein CASSLSPSEVETQYF.

This chain connects TRBV27 to TRBJ2-1; 13 bases are a match to TRBD2. The trim removed 5 bases at V and 7 bases at J, leaving 8 bases unmatched. Germline V lookup: CDR1 MNHEY, CDR2 SMNVEV (reference sequence). The length of the CDR3 is 16 residues. Written as DNA, the CDR3 is TGTGCCAGCAGTCCTGGACTAGCGGGAGTGTGGAATGAGCAGTTCTTC. It encodes CASSPGLAGVWNEQFF.

This sequence joins TRBV27 and TRBJ2-5, with 9 bases matching TRBD2. TRBJ2-1 explains the end of the DNA better; the J call may be wrong. Germline V gene lookup returns CDR1 MNHEY and CDR2 SMNVEV (reference sequence). The CDR3 sequence is 15 residues long. The CDR3 nucleotides are TGTGCCAGCAGCTCTGGACTAGCGTTGAGTAATGAGCAGTTCTTC. Its protein is CASSSGLALSNEQFF.